This passage covers 3 T cell receptor beta chains from one sample sequenced in a study of blood T cells in healthy people across ages. Through a sample-barcoded 5' primer and a J-beta primer mix, a second PCR was run for roughly 6 to 12 cycles. TCRdb re-called the 5' RACE reads through MiXCR, storing one row per CDR3 protein. The sample records about 320,000 distinct CDR3 sequences, 25% to 30% being singletons. The sequenced material came from blood. The receptor source for this set is an older woman in good health.

This clonotype has a handful of counts. In DNA, the CDR3 is TGTGCCAGCAGTCCCTACAACTCTGGGGCCAACGTCCTGACTTTC. This sequence encodes CASSPYNSGANVLTF. The chain carries TRBV6-5 and TRBJ2-6; unclear D gene. V gave up 5 bases and J gave up 0 bases, with 8 bases separating them. This CDR3 has 15 residues. CDR1 and CDR2 from the germline V gene are MNHEY and SVGAGI.

V usage is TRBV7-9 and J usage is TRBJ1-2; 8 positions match TRBD1. Germline trimming cut 8 bases from V and 7 bases from J; bases unmatched to any gene: 3. The CDR3 is 11 amino acids. The germline gives CDR1 SEHNR, CDR2 FQNEAQ (reference sequence). For the CDR3, the DNA is TGTGCCAGCGGACAGGGACTTGGCTACACCTTC. It is translated as CASGQGLGYTF.

The chain couples TRBV20-1 to TRBJ1-2, with D tentatively TRBD1 (6 bases). The CDR3 totals 13 residues. Germline assignment: CDR1 DFQATT and CDR2 SNEGSKA (reference sequence). V lost 5 bases to trimming and J lost 3 bases, with 13 bases between them. In DNA, the CDR3 is TGCAGTGCTCCGGGACATGACTACTATGGCTACACCTTC. Translated: CSAPGHDYYGYTF.